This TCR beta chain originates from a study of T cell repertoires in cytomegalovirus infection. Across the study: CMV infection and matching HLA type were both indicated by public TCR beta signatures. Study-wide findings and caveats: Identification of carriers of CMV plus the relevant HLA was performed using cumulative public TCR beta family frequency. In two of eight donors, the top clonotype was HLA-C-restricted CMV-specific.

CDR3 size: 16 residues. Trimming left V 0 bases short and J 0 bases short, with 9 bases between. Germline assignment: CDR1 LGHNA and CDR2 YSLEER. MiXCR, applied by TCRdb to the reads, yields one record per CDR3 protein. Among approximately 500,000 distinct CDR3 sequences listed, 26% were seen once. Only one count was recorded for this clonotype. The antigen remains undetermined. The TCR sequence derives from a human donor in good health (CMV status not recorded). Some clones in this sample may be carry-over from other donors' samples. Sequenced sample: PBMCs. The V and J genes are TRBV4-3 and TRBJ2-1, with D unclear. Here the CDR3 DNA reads TGCGCCAGCAGCCAAGAGCTTCATCGCTCCTACAATGAGCAGTTCTTC. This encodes CASSQELHRSYNEQFF.